The 20 T cell receptor beta chains below come from one sample, sequenced in a study of T cells in Graves' hyperthyroidism and ophthalmopathy. Amplified TCR beta CDR3 regions derived from RNA transcripts. TCR CDR3 underwent first-round RT-PCR with the HTBI primer set. Using its own MiXCR run on the multiplex PCR reads, TCRdb lists one record per CDR3 protein. The profile shows about 360,000 distinct CDR3 sequences, approximately 13% of them singletons. Sequenced input: blood. The receptors here all came from a woman in her late teens or twenties with Graves' hyperthyroidism.

This clonotype has more than one count but fewer than ten. The chain links TRBV19 to TRBJ1-6, with a weak D call TRBD1 (6 bases). CDR1 LNHDA and CDR2 SQIVND come from the germline V gene (reference sequence). Trimming left V 3 bases short and J 5 bases short, with 8 bases between. The CDR3 sequence is 14 residues long. The CDR3 region has the DNA TGTGCCAGTAGTATTGAGGGGGATAATTCACCCCTCCACTTT. Encoded protein: CASSIEGDNSPLHF.

This clonotype was counted ten times or more. The rearrangement links TRBV7-2 to TRBJ2-3; unclear D gene. Germline V gene lookup returns CDR1 SGHTA and CDR2 FQGNSA. The CDR3 is 17 residues long. The V end lost 3 bases, the J end lost 1 base, and 17 bases lay between the germline ends. The CDR3 DNA reads as TGTGCCAGCAGCTTGGTCGCCCTAAGCAGACGCACAGATACGCAGTATTTT. Its translation: CASSLVALSRRTDTQYF.

This clonotype was detected ten times or more. The gene calls are TRBV10-3 and TRBJ2-3; D unclear. This CDR3 spans 11 amino acids. V dropped 6 bases and J dropped 3 bases, with 4 bases sitting between them. CDR1 and CDR2 (germline): ENHRY, SYGVKD. CDR3 in DNA: TGTGCCATCAGCGGGACAGATACGCAGTATTTT. Encoded protein: CAISGTDTQYF.

This clonotype was seen repeatedly, ten times or more. J is TRBJ1-2 and V is TRBV7-9, with D possibly TRBD1 on 5 matching bases. Germline V gene lookup returns CDR1 SEHNR and CDR2 FQNEAQ (reference sequence). CDR3 size: 14 residues. V was clipped by 2 bases and J by 6 bases, with 13 bases between them. The CDR3, as DNA: TGTGCCAGCAGCTTAATTATGGGGGGAGATGGCTACACCTTC. Encoded protein: CASSLIMGGDGYTF.

This clonotype was counted only a few times. The rearrangement links TRBV19 to TRBJ1-5; D perhaps matches TRBD1 (5 bases). Germline CDR1 LNHDA, CDR2 SQIVND (reference sequence). The CDR3 covers 15 residues. With 7 bases removed from V and 0 bases from J, the gap between germline ends came to 13 bases. The CDR3 is CASTKTVHSNQPQHF. The DNA of the CDR3 is TGTGCCAGTACCAAGACAGTTCATAGCAATCAGCCCCAGCATTTT.

V gene TRBV5-4 combines with J gene TRBJ2-2; unclear D gene. V was pared by 2 bases and J by 0 bases, with 14 bases between. The CDR3 length is 17 residues. Germline CDR1 reads SGHNT; CDR2 reads YYREEE (reference sequence). CDR3 sequence (DNA): TGTGCCAGCAGCTTCGGTCTCGGCGAACCGAACACCGGGGAGCTGTTTTTT. This sequence encodes CASSFGLGEPNTGELFF.

At least ten counts were recorded for this clonotype. This chain uses TRBV20-1 with TRBJ1-2, with D maybe TRBD1 (6 bases). This CDR3 has 15 residues. The V gene's germline CDR1 is DFQATT and CDR2 SNEGSKA (reference sequence). Trimming removed 0 bases at V and 3 bases at J, with 14 bases between. CDR3 coding DNA: TGCAGTGCTAGAGATCTAAAGGGGGGGGACTATGGCTACACCTTC. It encodes CSARDLKGGDYGYTF.

The J gene is TRBJ2-2, the V gene TRBV29-1; D is possibly TRBD1 (5 bases). Germline V gives CDR1 SQVTM, CDR2 ANQGSEA. The CDR3 sequence is 12 residues long. The V end lost 6 bases, the J end lost 6 bases, and 11 bases lay between the germline ends. The CDR3 DNA reads as TGCAGCGTCAGCAGGGCGTCCGGGGAGCTGTTTTTT. It is translated as CSVSRASGELFF.

This clonotype was seen repeatedly, ten times or more. V gene TRBV20-1 combines with J gene TRBJ2-3; D uncertain. This CDR3 contains 13 residues. Germline V gene data show CDR1 as DFQATT and CDR2 as SNEGSKA (reference sequence). Trimming stripped 4 bases from V and 0 bases from J, with 8 bases between. CDR3 amino acids: CSAIETSTDTQYF. The CDR3 nucleotides are TGCAGTGCTATCGAGACTAGCACAGATACGCAGTATTTT.

With regard to this clonotype: One base away lies a much larger clone, so this may be a sequencing read error. V and J are TRBV6-2 or TRBV6-3 and TRBJ2-4, with D tentatively TRBD1 or TRBD2 (5 bases each). The V gene lost 6 bases and the J gene lost 8 bases, with 29 bases spanning the gap. Germline values: CDR1 MNHEY, CDR2 SVGEGT. The CDR3 has 18 residues. CDR3 bases: TGTGCCAGCAGCGAATATGCCCGAGAAGGGGAGAGGAAAGACATTCAGTACTTC. Encoded protein: CASSEYAREGERKDIQYF.

This clonotype was seen a few times. The chain is built from TRBV10-1 and TRBJ2-1, with 8 bases identical to TRBD1. Germline assignment: CDR1 WNHNN and CDR2 SYGVQD (reference sequence). The CDR3 totals 13 residues. The trim removed 2 bases at V and 6 bases at J, leaving 0 bases unmatched. The chain's CDR3 is CASSETGGNEQFF. CDR3 sequence (DNA): TGCGCCAGCAGTGAGACAGGGGGCAATGAGCAGTTCTTC.

This clonotype has only a few counts. The rearrangement uses TRBV7-9 and TRBJ1-1, with TRBD1 matching 12 bases. V dropped 6 bases and J dropped 7; count of bases not matched to a gene: 6. Germline V CDR1 and CDR2: SEHNR, FQNEAQ (reference sequence). The CDR3 covers 14 residues. The CDR3, as DNA: TGTGCCAGCAGACCGGGACAGGGGGCCGGTGAAGCTTTCTTT. Amino acid sequence: CASRPGQGAGEAFF.

This clonotype was counted ten times or more. The chain recombines TRBV28 with TRBJ1-5; D gene ambiguous. V lost 5 bases and J 9 bases, leaving 8 bases between the germline ends. The CDR3 spans 11 residues. Germline V gene lookup returns CDR1 MDHEN and CDR2 SYDVKM. CDR3 loop: CASSLSPPQHF. CDR3 coding DNA: TGTGCCAGCAGTCTTTCCCCGCCCCAGCATTTT.

This clonotype occurred many times. This sequence joins TRBV7-3 and TRBJ2-5, with TRBD2 matching 7 bases. V shed 5 bases, J shed 4 bases, and the junction held 10 bases outside the gene matches. Looked up from germline, CDR1 is SGHTA and CDR2 is FQGTGA. The CDR3 contains 15 residues. The CDR3 nucleotides read TGTGCCAGCAGCGCGTCCGGGACGGGGGGAGAGACCCAGTACTTC. This encodes CASSASGTGGETQYF.

This clonotype appeared many times. This chain links TRBV5-5 with TRBJ2-7, with 7 bases matching TRBD1. Germline V gene data show CDR1 as SGHKS and CDR2 as YYEKEE (reference sequence). The CDR3 spans 15 residues. With 4 bases clipped from V and 3 bases from J, the junction kept 10 bases outside the gene matches. The CDR3 loop is CASSLRQGNVYEQYF. For the CDR3, the DNA is TGTGCCAGCAGCCTCCGACAGGGTAATGTCTACGAGCAGTACTTC.

In this sample, this clonotype turned up many times. This CDR3 is CSATGQGSTGELFF. DNA for the CDR3: TGCAGTGCTACCGGACAGGGGTCTACCGGGGAGCTGTTTTTT. The genes are TRBV20-1 and TRBJ2-2; 9 bases are shared with TRBD1. V lost 4 bases to trimming and J lost 5 bases; unmatched junction nucleotides: 5. The CDR3 contains 14 residues. Germline-derived CDR1 and CDR2 are DFQATT and SNEGSKA (reference sequence).

This clonotype was counted ten times or more. The V gene is TRBV2, the J gene TRBJ1-1, with 10 nucleotides matching TRBD1. Germline CDR1 reads SNHLY; CDR2 reads FYNNEI. The CDR3 totals 17 residues. V dropped 8 bases and J dropped 1; count of bases not matched to a gene: 13. The CDR3 DNA reads TGTGCCAGCTACGGACGGTTGGACAGGGGGGGGAACACTGAAGCTTTCTTT. The encoded protein is CASYGRLDRGGNTEAFF. The whole variable domain, filled in from reference TRBV2 and TRBJ1-1, reads EPEVTQTPSHQVTQMGQEVILRCVPISNHLYFYWYRQILGQKVEFLVSFYNNEISEKSEIFDDQFSVERPDGSNFTLKIRSTKLEDSAMYFCASYGRLDRGGNTEAFFGQGTRLTVV.

DNA for the CDR3: TGCGCCAGCAGCCGAATGGGGGGCAGCCCGAATGAGCAGTTCTTC. This translates into CASSRMGGSPNEQFF. The chain is built from TRBV4-1 and TRBJ2-1, with D perhaps matching TRBD1 or TRBD2 (6 bases each). Between the trimmed V and J ends, which lost 4 bases and 7 bases, there was a span of 17 bases. From germline, CDR1 is MGHRA and CDR2 YSYEKL. This CDR3 has 15 amino acids.

The chain employs TRBV2 and TRBJ2-2, with D perhaps TRBD1 (5 bases). The CDR3 has 14 residues. Trimming removed 4 bases from V and 5 bases from J, with 11 bases in between. Per the germline V gene, CDR1 is SNHLY and CDR2 is FYNNEI. This CDR3 reads CASSAGYETGELFF. In nucleotides, the CDR3 is TGTGCCAGCAGTGCAGGGTACGAGACCGGGGAGCTGTTTTTT.

This clonotype was picked up many times. The chain combines TRBV6-1 with TRBJ1-2; 7 nucleotides agree with TRBD1. The CDR3 consists of 14 residues. V was pared by 6 bases and J by 2 bases, with 6 bases of the junction left unmatched. Germline V lookup: CDR1 MNHNS, CDR2 SASEGT. DNA of the CDR3: TGTGCCAGCAGAAGTCCGGGACAGAACTATGGCTACACCTTC. Protein product: CASRSPGQNYGYTF.